The 29 T cell receptor beta chains below all came from one sample that was sequenced in a study of identical twins. TCRdb used MiXCR to reprocess the 5' RACE reads, holding one entry per CDR3 protein. The table has about 690,000 distinct CDR3 sequences, around 6% seen once. The source material was naive T cells sorted from blood. The source is a man between 18 and 35 years old in good health.

The V and J genes are TRBV18 and TRBJ2-7; D uncertain. Germline V gene sequence: CDR1 KGHSH, CDR2 LQKENI. The CDR3 is 14 residues long. The V end lost 3 bases, the J end lost 2 bases, and 11 bases lay between the germline ends. DNA of the CDR3: TGTGCCAGCTCACCGACCCGCGAGACCTACGAGCAGTACGTC. Encoded protein: CASSPTRETYEQYV.

This clonotype was seen at least ten times. The genes are TRBV12-3 or TRBV12-4 and TRBJ1-2; 7 bases line up with TRBD1. V shed 7 bases, J shed 8 bases, and the junction held 7 bases outside the gene matches. The CDR3 is 12 residues long. DNA of the CDR3: TGTGCCAGCACCCAGGGGGGGGACGGCTACACCTTC. Protein: CASTQGGDGYTF.

This clonotype appeared a few times. This chain links TRBV18 with TRBJ2-7; 8 nucleotides agree with TRBD2. The CDR3 contains 18 residues. With V trimmed by 5 bases and J by 3 bases, 18 bases remained unmatched. CDR1 and CDR2 from the germline V gene are KGHSH and LQKENI. This CDR3 is CASSTNPGTSGVYYEQYV. CDR3 coding DNA: TGTGCCAGCTCAACTAACCCCGGGACTAGTGGGGTATACTACGAGCAGTACGTC.

This clonotype was found many times. V and J are TRBV12-3 or TRBV12-4 and TRBJ2-1, with a weak D call TRBD2 (6 bases). V dropped 1 base and J dropped 4 bases, with 11 bases sitting between them. The CDR3 loop spans 15 amino acids. The CDR3 bases are TGTGCCAGCAGTTTAGGGGCTAGCGATTACAATGAGCAGTTCTTC. It translates to CASSLGASDYNEQFF.

This sequence joins TRBV24-1 and TRBJ1-2; 7 nucleotides line up with TRBD1. CDR1 and CDR2 (germline): KGHDR, SFDVKD. V lost 0 bases, J lost 7 bases, and 7 bases stayed unmatched. This CDR3 is 15 amino acids long. This CDR3 reads CATSDLEGADGGYTF. The CDR3, as DNA: TGTGCCACCAGTGATTTGGAGGGGGCTGACGGTGGCTACACCTTC.

This clonotype was counted many times. The junction differs from germline at one of its ends, possibly a read error. CDR3 sequence: CASSFSQGARDF. The CDR3 DNA reads TGTGCCAGCAGTTTCTCACAGGGGGCGCGGGACTTC. The J gene is TRBJ2-4, the V gene TRBV12-3 or TRBV12-4; 9 positions agree with TRBD1. The CDR3 is 12 residues long.

This clonotype was counted at least ten times. CDR3 region: CASSQGAGHGYGYTF. CDR3 sequence (DNA): TGCGCCAGCAGCCAAGGGGCAGGGCATGGGTATGGCTACACCTTC. The V gene is TRBV4-1, the J gene TRBJ1-2; D perhaps matches TRBD1 (5 bases). This CDR3 spans 15 amino acids. The V end was cut by 1 base, the J end by 5 bases, with 14 bases between. Germline CDR1 reads MGHRA; CDR2 reads YSYEKL.

The J gene is TRBJ2-5, the V gene TRBV7-8, with 12 positions matching TRBD2. CDR1 and CDR2 (germline): SGHVS, FQNEAQ. The junction had 5 bases not matched to a gene; V was cut back by 5 bases and J by 4 bases. This CDR3 contains 15 residues. This CDR3 is CASSILAGGRETQYF. As DNA, the CDR3 is TGTGCCAGCAGCATACTAGCGGGAGGTCGAGAGACCCAGTACTTC. Using reference TRBV7-8 and TRBJ2-5 for the parts outside the CDR3, the full variable domain is GAGVSQSPRYKVAKRGQDVALRCDPISGHVSLFWYQQALGQGPEFLTYFQNEAQLDKSGLPSDRFFAERPEGSVSTLKIQRTQQEDSAVYLCASSILAGGRETQYFGPGTRLLVL.

This clonotype was seen ten or more times. The chain recombines TRBV7-9 with TRBJ2-7; D remains ambiguous. V was clipped by 4 bases and J by 4 bases, with 11 bases between them. CDR3 length: 13 residues. Germline lookup yields CDR1 SEHNR and CDR2 FQNEAQ (reference sequence). The CDR3 nucleotides are TGTGCCAGCAGCTCCGGGCAATTGTACGAGCAGTACTTC. It yields the protein CASSSGQLYEQYF.

This chain links TRBV4-1 with TRBJ2-3, with 7 bases lining up with TRBD1. Trimming took 0 bases from V and 4 from J; bases not matched to a gene: 10. CDR1 is MGHRA and CDR2 is YSYEKL in the germline V gene. This CDR3 has 17 amino acids. CDR3 DNA sequence: TGCGCCAGCAGCCAAGATCAAGGGGGCTATCATTCAGATACGCAGTATTTT. Protein product: CASSQDQGGYHSDTQYF.

This clonotype was recorded at least ten times. The V gene is TRBV5-1, the J gene TRBJ2-7; 8 bases align to TRBD2. Germline assignment: CDR1 SGHRS and CDR2 YFSETQ. V was pared by 1 base and J by 5 bases, with 8 bases of the junction left unmatched. This CDR3 spans 15 amino acids. The CDR3 region is CASSLRAGVPDEQYF. DNA for the CDR3: TGCGCCAGCAGCTTGCGAGCGGGAGTCCCGGACGAGCAGTACTTC.

CDR3 in amino acids: CASSYSNLLTELYNEQFF. DNA for the CDR3: TGTGCCAGCAGTTACTCGAACTTGTTGACCGAACTTTACAATGAGCAGTTCTTC. The chain employs TRBV6-5 and TRBJ2-1; D unresolved. Germline V gene sequence: CDR1 MNHEY, CDR2 SVGAGI. V was shortened by 0 bases and J by 4 bases, with 19 bases between the two germline ends. CDR3 length equals 18 residues.

This clonotype has at least ten counts. The CDR3 spells CASSISTRQPYNEQFF. The CDR3 coding sequence is TGTGCCAGCAGCATATCGACTCGACAACCCTACAATGAGCAGTTCTTC. J is TRBJ2-1 and V is TRBV7-9; no clear D gene. Germline lookup yields CDR1 SEHNR and CDR2 FQNEAQ (reference sequence). V gave up 5 bases and J gave up 2 bases, with 16 bases separating them. The CDR3 totals 16 residues.

The chain links TRBV7-3 to TRBJ2-3; 7 bases agree with TRBD2. Germline lookup yields CDR1 SGHTA and CDR2 FQGTGA. There are 15 residues in the CDR3. V lost 4 bases, J lost 2 bases, and 6 bases stayed unmatched. The CDR3 DNA sequence: TGTGCCAGCAGCTATACCCTAGCGGACACAGATACGCAGTATTTT. Its protein product is CASSYTLADTDTQYF.

This clonotype was picked up many times. The genes are TRBV7-3 and TRBJ2-2; 8 bases are a match to TRBD1. This CDR3 region has 15 residues. Germline CDR1 reads SGHTA; CDR2 reads FQGTGA. J was trimmed by 7 bases and V by 5 bases; bases with no gene match: 9. The CDR3 loop is CASSRDRGLGGELFF. CDR3 DNA sequence: TGTGCCAGCAGCAGAGACAGGGGTCTAGGCGGGGAGCTGTTTTTT.

This clonotype appeared many times. This chain joins TRBV5-1 and TRBJ2-1; the D is unclear. This CDR3 spans 11 amino acids. The ends were cut back, 5 bases at V and 4 bases at J, with 4 bases in the middle. Germline V gene data show CDR1 as SGHRS and CDR2 as YFSETQ. For the CDR3, the DNA is TGCGCCAGCAGTGAGTACAATGAGCAGTTCTTC. As protein: CASSEYNEQFF.

This clonotype came up many times. This chain links TRBV27 with TRBJ2-2; D is unclear. Germline CDR1 MNHEY, CDR2 SMNVEV (reference sequence). The CDR3 sequence is 15 residues long. Trimming removed 7 bases from V and 2 bases from J, with 14 bases in between. The CDR3 DNA follows: TGTGCCAGCAACTCTTTGACTGAAAACACCGGGGAGCTGTTTTTT. It is translated as CASNSLTENTGELFF.

The table lists this clonotype with many counts. The V and J genes are TRBV10-3 and TRBJ2-1; TRBD1 agrees at 9 bases. This CDR3 region has 16 residues. Germline trimming cut 5 bases from V and 9 bases from J; bases unmatched to any gene: 14. Germline V CDR1 and CDR2: ENHRY, SYGVKD. In DNA form, the CDR3 reads TGTGCCATCAGTCAAACCGGGACAGGGTTTTTAGTTGAGCAGTTCTTC. This translates into CAISQTGTGFLVEQFF.

This clonotype has a count of ten or more. The genes are TRBV7-9 and TRBJ2-1; TRBD2 might be the D (5 bases). CDR3 length: 14 amino acids. V was clipped by 5 bases and J by 8 bases, with 16 bases between them. The germline V gene encodes CDR1 SEHNR and CDR2 FQNEAQ (reference sequence). This CDR3 reads CASSRGISDDEQFF. In nucleotides, the CDR3 is TGTGCCAGCAGCCGGGGTATTAGCGATGATGAGCAGTTCTTC. Full variable domain (remainder filled in from reference TRBV7-9 and TRBJ2-1): DTGVSQNPRHKITKRGQNVTFRCDPISEHNRLYWYRQTLGQGPEFLTYFQNEAQLEKSRLLSDRFSAERPKGSFSTLEIQRTEQGDSAMYLCASSRGISDDEQFFGPGTRLTVL.

Only a few counts were recorded for this clonotype. The CDR3: CAWRMRGHNTGELFF. The CDR3 DNA is TGTGCCTGGAGAATGCGAGGGCACAACACCGGGGAGCTGTTTTTT. The chain employs TRBV30 and TRBJ2-2, with D maybe TRBD2 (5 bases). The germline gives CDR1 GTSNPN, CDR2 SVGIG (reference sequence). This CDR3 has 15 amino acids. V dropped 3 bases and J dropped 2 bases, with 13 bases sitting between them.

This clonotype was seen ten or more times. The chain employs TRBV7-9 and TRBJ2-3, with TRBD2 matching 10 bases. Germline loops: CDR1 SEHNR, CDR2 FQNEAQ (reference sequence). Unmatched junction bases numbered 5, after V lost 4 bases and J lost 1 base. The CDR3 extends over 16 amino acids. CDR3 sequence reads: CASSSPGTSGTDTQYF. The CDR3 DNA follows: TGTGCCAGCAGCTCCCCCGGGACTAGCGGCACAGATACGCAGTATTTT.

The chain carries TRBV6-6 and TRBJ2-3; D gene unclear. V was clipped by 2 bases and J by 4 bases, with 4 bases between them. The CDR3 length is 12 residues. Germline CDR1 MNHNY, CDR2 SVGAGI (reference sequence). The CDR3 DNA is TGTGCCAGCAGTTACAGGTCAGATACGCAGTATTTT. Its translation: CASSYRSDTQYF.

The genes are TRBV12-3 or TRBV12-4 and TRBJ2-5; tentatively, D is TRBD2 (7 bases). V shed 8 bases and J shed 2 bases, with 24 bases lying between them. The CDR3 length is 17 residues. Written as DNA, the CDR3 is TGTGCCAGCGCTTTGGGGCCGGGGGGCAACTCACAAGAGACCCAGTACTTC. Translating it yields CASALGPGGNSQETQYF.

At least ten counts were recorded for this clonotype. The V gene is TRBV6-1, the J gene TRBJ1-2; 11 bases align to TRBD1. Trimming at V came to 5 bases and at J to 7 bases, leaving 6 bases not matched to a gene. The CDR3 totals 14 residues. The V gene's germline CDR1 is MNHNS and CDR2 SASEGT. CDR3 loop: CASSPGQGVVGYTF. For the CDR3, the DNA is TGTGCCAGCAGTCCGGGACAGGGGGTTGTTGGCTACACCTTC.

The table lists this clonotype with many counts. The V and J genes are TRBV6-1 and TRBJ2-7; 11 bases are shared with TRBD1. The V gene end was trimmed by 8 bases and the J gene end by 2 bases; junction bases not matched to a gene: 2. This CDR3 spans 13 amino acids. CDR1 MNHNS and CDR2 SASEGT come from the germline V gene. CDR3 region: CASEGQGAYEQYF. Written as DNA, the CDR3 is TGTGCCAGCGAGGGACAGGGGGCCTACGAGCAGTACTTC.

This clonotype was counted a few times. The genes are TRBV20-1 and TRBJ2-1; no definite D call. CDR3 size: 13 residues. Per germline, CDR1 DFQATT and CDR2 SNEGSKA (reference sequence). V was trimmed by 1 base and J by 7 bases, leaving 11 bases between them. CDR3 loop: CSARVLLENEQFF. CDR3 DNA: TGCAGTGCTAGAGTACTGCTGGAAAATGAGCAGTTCTTC.

Many counts were recorded for this clonotype. The chain uses TRBV11-2 and TRBJ1-1; D is unresolved. Germline V CDR1 and CDR2: SGHAT, FQNNGV. The V end lost 2 bases, the J end lost 1 base, and 11 bases lay between the germline ends. This CDR3 comprises 15 residues. The CDR3 spells CASSLSLVENTEAFF. The CDR3 region has the DNA TGTGCCAGCAGCTTATCCTTGGTCGAGAACACTGAAGCTTTCTTT. The complete variable domain, with remaining parts taken from reference TRBV11-2 and TRBJ1-1, reads EAGVAQSPRYKIIEKRQSVAFWCNPISGHATLYWYQQILGQGPKLLIQFQNNGVVDDSQLPKDRFSAERLKGVDSTLKIQPAKLEDSAVYLCASSLSLVENTEAFFGQGTRLTVV.

This clonotype was recorded many times. The chain couples TRBV12-3 or TRBV12-4 to TRBJ1-1; 9 nucleotides match TRBD1. CDR3 length equals 14 residues. After removal of 4 bases from V and 4 bases from J, the junction contained 4 bases not matched to a gene. The CDR3 DNA is TGTGCCAGCAGTTCGGACAGGGGCTCCACTGAAGCTTTCTTT. This encodes CASSSDRGSTEAFF.

This clonotype was detected only a few times. The rearrangement uses TRBV25-1 and TRBJ2-3; D might be TRBD1 (5 bases). Trimming removed 7 bases from V and 4 bases from J, with 12 bases in between. This CDR3 spans 13 amino acids. Germline V gene lookup returns CDR1 MGHDK and CDR2 SYGVNS. DNA for the CDR3: TGTGCCAGCACAGGGTCCCGCGCAGATACGCAGTATTTT. This gives the protein CASTGSRADTQYF.